Listed here are 21 T cell receptor beta chains from one sample, sequenced in a study of cytomegalovirus exposure and HLA in healthy donors. It was with 60 Vbeta and 13 Jbeta primers that the PCR ran. This table comes from immunoSEQ multiplex PCR, and its TCRdb copy is limited to in-frame clones, with some not included. The table has around 120,000 clones, 80% to 90% seen once. Sequencing was performed on PBMCs. The receptors here all came from a male donor in good health and CMV-seropositive.

This clone appeared once. This rearrangement joins TRBV29-1 to TRBJ2-1; D unresolved. Trimming took 3 bases from V and 6 from J, leaving 9 bases between them. The germline CDR1 and CDR2 sequences are SQVTM and ANQGSEA. The CDR3 sequence is 12 residues long. The CDR3 DNA sequence: TGCAGCGTTGATGGGCAGCCCAATGAGCAGTTCTTC. Protein sequence: CSVDGQPNEQFF.

As concerns this clone: Other nucleotide sequences in the sample specify the same CDR3. V usage is TRBV5-6 and J usage is TRBJ1-3; possible D gene TRBD1, 5 bases. Germline V gives CDR1 SGHDT, CDR2 YYEEEE. This CDR3 is 17 amino acids long. The V end was cut by 1 base, the J end by 1 base, with 15 bases between. The chain's CDR3 is CASSLTTGSSSGNTIYF. CDR3 DNA: TGTGCCAGCAGCTTGACAACAGGCTCTTCATCTGGAAACACCATATATTTT.

The V call is TRBV30, the J call TRBJ2-3; D unclear. Between the trimmed V and J ends, which lost 5 bases and 4 bases, there was a span of 7 bases. The CDR3 length is 11 residues. Germline-derived CDR1 and CDR2 are GTSNPN and SVGIG (reference sequence). Written as DNA, the CDR3 is TGTGCCTGGTCCCGTGCAGATACGCAGTATTTT. It translates to CAWSRADTQYF.

This chain joins TRBV5-1 and TRBJ2-7; 8 positions match TRBD1. CDR1 and CDR2 (germline): SGHRS, YFSETQ. V shed 0 bases, J shed 2 bases, and the junction held 7 bases outside the gene matches. This CDR3 is 16 amino acids long. The CDR3 DNA follows: TGCGCCAGCAGCTTGGTGTCAGGGGGCAATACCTACGAGCAGTACTTC. Translating gives CASSLVSGGNTYEQYF. The full variable domain, rest sourced from reference TRBV5-1 and TRBJ2-7, is KAGVTQTPRYLIKTRGQQVTLSCSPISGHRSVSWYQQTPGQGLQFLFEYFSETQRNKGNFPGRFSGRQFSNSRSEMNVSTLELGDSALYLCASSLVSGGNTYEQYFGPGTRLTVT.

The chain couples TRBV7-9 to TRBJ1-4, with 9 bases aligning to TRBD1. CDR1 is SEHNR, CDR2 FQNEAQ, per germline (reference sequence). V was pared by 5 bases and J by 5 bases, with 3 bases of the junction left unmatched. This CDR3 has 14 amino acids. CDR3 loop: CASSTGTGNEKLFF. DNA for the CDR3: TGTGCCAGCAGCACCGGGACAGGGAATGAAAAACTGTTTTTT.

J is TRBJ1-3 and V is TRBV7-3; D ambiguous. This CDR3 region has 13 residues. The V end was cut by 5 bases, the J end by 4 bases, with 9 bases between. Germline V gene data show CDR1 as SGHTA and CDR2 as FQGTGA. CDR3 in DNA: TGTGCCAGCAGCCCCACACACGGAAACACCATATATTTT. This encodes CASSPTHGNTIYF.

The count of this clone is one. The V gene is TRBV6-4, the J gene TRBJ2-5; no reliable D call. This CDR3 contains 18 residues. Germline V lookup: CDR1 MRHNA, CDR2 SNTAGT. With 0 bases removed from V and 3 bases from J, the gap between germline ends came to 20 bases. The CDR3 spells CASSDSPWLAEKKETQYF. The DNA for the CDR3 is TGTGCCAGCAGTGACTCCCCCTGGCTGGCGGAAAAGAAAGAGACCCAGTACTTC.

This clone has a handful of counts. V is TRBV28 and J is TRBJ2-2; no clear D gene. Germline CDR1 and CDR2: MDHEN and SYDVKM. Trimming removed 6 bases from V and 5 bases from J, with 7 bases in between. The CDR3 totals 12 residues. CDR3 sequence reads: CASSMETGELFF. The CDR3 DNA follows: TGTGCCAGCAGCATGGAGACCGGGGAGCTGTTTTTT.

The CDR3 loop is CASSQTSQGGTQYF. CDR3 nucleotides: TGTGCCAGCAGTCAGACGTCCCAGGGGGGGACCCAGTACTTC. The J gene is TRBJ2-5, the V gene TRBV6-5; possible D gene TRBD1, 7 bases. Germline values: CDR1 MNHEY, CDR2 SVGAGI. V lost 5 bases and J 7 bases, leaving 17 bases between the germline ends. This CDR3 region has 14 residues.

This clone has more than one count but fewer than ten. This sequence joins TRBV19 and TRBJ1-1; maybe TRBD1 (6 bases). The germline V and J ends were trimmed by 6 bases and 4 bases, with 21 bases remaining between them. Germline V gene data show CDR1 as LNHDA and CDR2 as SQIVND (reference sequence). The CDR3 runs to 16 residues. This CDR3 is CASRSQWGGEPTEAFF. Written as DNA, the CDR3 is TGTGCCAGTAGATCCCAATGGGGGGGCGAGCCCACTGAAGCTTTCTTT. The variable domain in full, completed from reference TRBV19 and TRBJ1-1, reads DGGITQSPKYLFRKEGQNVTLSCEQNLNHDAMYWYRQDPGQGLRLIYYSQIVNDFQKGDIAEGYSVSREKKESFPLTVTSAQKNPTAFYLCASRSQWGGEPTEAFFGQGTRLTVV.

V usage is TRBV25-1 and J usage is TRBJ1-5, with 7 nucleotides matching TRBD1. Looked up from germline, CDR1 is MGHDK and CDR2 is SYGVNS. The junction had 5 bases not matched to a gene; V was cut back by 6 bases and J by 3 bases. This CDR3 comprises 14 residues. The CDR3 coding sequence is TGTGCCAGCAGGGGGGACAGTCCCAATCAGCCCCAGCATTTT. Encoded protein: CASRGDSPNQPQHF.

CDR3 loop: CASNVRGTGQPQHF. The DNA of the CDR3 is TGTGCCAGCAACGTCCGGGGGACAGGACAGCCCCAGCATTTT. V usage is TRBV2 and J usage is TRBJ1-5; 8 nucleotides agree with TRBD1. This CDR3 has 14 residues. Germline V CDR1 and CDR2: SNHLY, FYNNEI. V was pared by 7 bases and J by 7 bases, with 9 bases of the junction left unmatched.

The V gene is TRBV7-2, the J gene TRBJ2-5; D not certain. This CDR3 has 11 amino acids. Germline CDR1 reads SGHTA; CDR2 reads FQGNSA. Trimming stripped 5 bases from V and 5 bases from J, with 6 bases between. The CDR3 region is CASSQEETQYF. In nucleotides, the CDR3 is TGTGCCAGCAGCCAAGAGGAGACCCAGTACTTC.

This chain uses TRBV6-1 with TRBJ2-5; 7 bases are a match to TRBD2. CDR3 size: 17 residues. CDR1 MNHNS and CDR2 SASEGT come from the germline V gene. Trimming took 2 bases from V and 3 from J; bases not matched to a gene: 12. The CDR3 DNA reads TGTGCCAGCAGTGAATTCCCCCCTGCGGGAGCGAAAGAGACCCAGTACTTC. Translation: CASSEFPPAGAKETQYF.

This clone appeared once. V and J are TRBV30 and TRBJ1-2; D gene uncertain. Germline assignment: CDR1 GTSNPN and CDR2 SVGIG (reference sequence). The CDR3 loop spans 14 amino acids. V was shortened by 1 base and J by 0 bases, with 9 bases between the two germline ends. The CDR3 DNA sequence: TGTGCCTGGAGTGACAGCCCCCCTAACTATGGCTACACCTTC. Its translation is CAWSDSPPNYGYTF. The full variable domain, its missing parts supplied by reference TRBV30 and TRBJ1-2, is SQTIHQWPATLVQPVGSPLSLECTVEGTSNPNLYWYRQAAGRGLQLLFYSVGIGQISSEVPQNLSASRPQDRQFILSSKKLLLSDSGFYLCAWSDSPPNYGYTFGSGTRLTVV.

The chain combines TRBV7-9 with TRBJ1-1; a weak D match, TRBD1 (6 bases). CDR1 is SEHNR, CDR2 FQNEAQ, per germline (reference sequence). V was trimmed by 3 bases and J by 0 bases, leaving 14 bases between them. The CDR3 has 16 residues. The CDR3 DNA sequence: TGTGCCAGCAGCTTCCCCCCCGGACAGCTGAACACTGAAGCTTTCTTT. This codes for CASSFPPGQLNTEAFF.

V is TRBV11-3 and J is TRBJ2-7; 7 bases map to TRBD2. The germline V gene has CDR1 SGHNT and CDR2 YENEEA. Trimming removed 5 bases from V and 2 bases from J; junction bases left unmatched: 12. The CDR3 loop spans 16 amino acids. The CDR3: CASSPGGRQGAYEQYF. DNA of the CDR3: TGTGCCAGCAGCCCCGGGGGGAGGCAGGGCGCCTACGAGCAGTACTTC.

This clone was counted a few times. The chain joins TRBV6-6 to TRBJ2-5; 10 nucleotides line up with TRBD1. The junction had 6 bases not matched to a gene; V was cut back by 6 bases and J by 5 bases. CDR1 and CDR2 (germline): MNHNY, SVGAGI (reference sequence). The CDR3 runs 14 residues. CDR3 loop: CASRPGQGKETQYF. In DNA form, the CDR3 reads TGTGCCAGCAGGCCGGGACAGGGGAAGGAGACCCAGTACTTC.

This clone has a handful of counts. The chain recombines TRBV18 with TRBJ2-7; 11 nucleotides line up with TRBD2. The CDR3 covers 16 residues. Germline lookup yields CDR1 KGHSH and CDR2 LQKENI. V lost 2 bases and J lost 4; bases outside the gene matches: 7. The CDR3 reads CASSPTSGSRHYEQYF. CDR3 in DNA: TGTGCCAGCTCACCAACTAGCGGGAGCCGACATTACGAGCAGTACTTC.

This chain uses TRBV6-5 with TRBJ1-5, with D possibly TRBD1 on 5 matching bases. V gave up 4 bases and J gave up 6 bases, with 13 bases separating them. The V gene's germline CDR1 is MNHEY and CDR2 SVGAGI. The CDR3 runs 14 residues. In DNA, the CDR3 is TGTGCCAGCAGTTGGGCCAGGGTAGGTCAGCCCCAGCATTTT. The encoded protein is CASSWARVGQPQHF.

The chain recombines TRBV11-1 with TRBJ2-1, with 13 bases matching TRBD2. CDR3 length: 14 amino acids. Germline CDR1 and CDR2: SGHAT and FQDESV (reference sequence). V lost 7 bases, J lost 8 bases, and 5 bases stayed unmatched. The CDR3 DNA sequence: TGTGCCAGCACCCGGACTAGCGGGAGCGATGAGCAGTTCTTC. Residues: CASTRTSGSDEQFF.